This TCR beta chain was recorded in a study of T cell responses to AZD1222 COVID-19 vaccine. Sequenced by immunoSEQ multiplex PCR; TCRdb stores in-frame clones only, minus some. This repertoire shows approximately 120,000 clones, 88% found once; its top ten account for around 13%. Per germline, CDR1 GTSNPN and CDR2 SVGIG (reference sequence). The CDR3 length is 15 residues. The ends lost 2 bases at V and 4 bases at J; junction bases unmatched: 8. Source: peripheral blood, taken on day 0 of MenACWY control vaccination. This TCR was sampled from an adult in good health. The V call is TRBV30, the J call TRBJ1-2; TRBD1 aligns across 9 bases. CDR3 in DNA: TGTGCCTGGAGTACAAAACAGGGGGCAGGCTATGGCTACACCTTC. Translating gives CAWSTKQGAGYGYTF.